This is a list of T cell receptor beta chains from one sample in a study of preoperative IRX-2 immunotherapy in early breast cancer. The protocol was immunoSEQ multiplex PCR, while the TCRdb copy is restricted to in-frame clones and leaves out a portion. The sample shows 5,600 or so clones, roughly 66% of them seen only once. The source material was tumor tissue, sampled before IRX-2 immunotherapy. The source is a human donor with breast cancer. CDR3s include the opening cysteine and the closing phenylalanine or tryptophan. Fields, in order: V gene, D gene, J gene, clone size, CDR3 protein. A D gene is named only where the DNA matches it firmly. Not all rows give a size; the values are once, few, many and, for expanded clones, a class.

V: TRBV6-8
D: NA
J: TRBJ1-2
size: NA
CDR3: CASTPSGTSYGYTF

V: TRBV4-1
D: TRBD2
J: TRBJ2-7
size: once
CDR3: CASSQEGGFYEQYF

V: TRBV6-8
D: TRBD1
J: TRBJ2-7
size: NA
CDR3: CASSRGLGQGFLNEQYF

V: TRBV18
D: NA
J: TRBJ1-1
size: NA
CDR3: CASSPTGLDTEAFF

V: TRBV6-8
D: NA
J: TRBJ2-1
size: medium-sized
CDR3: CASSYSGASSSYNEQFF

V: TRBV7-6
D: TRBD2
J: TRBJ2-6
size: NA
CDR3: CASGAGGHSGANVLTF

V: TRBV14
D: TRBD2
J: TRBJ2-3
size: NA
CDR3: CASSSTSGRLDTQYF

V: TRBV18
D: NA
J: TRBJ1-5
size: NA
CDR3: CASSPGQRNQPQHF

V: TRBV29-1
D: NA
J: TRBJ2-1
size: NA
CDR3: CSVEATQGWRNEQFF

V: TRBV6-8
D: TRBD1
J: TRBJ2-7
size: few
CDR3: CASSSPMDRSSYEQYF

V: TRBV14
D: TRBD2
J: TRBJ2-7
size: NA
CDR3: CASSQDAGTTTYEQYF

V: TRBV6-8
D: TRBD1
J: TRBJ1-1
size: few
CDR3: CASSYVSGGGEAFF

V: TRBV11-3
D: TRBD1
J: TRBJ2-2
size: NA
CDR3: CASSLLDRANTGELFF

V: TRBV19
D: TRBD1
J: TRBJ2-3
size: few
CDR3: CASGTGGTDTQYF

V: TRBV6-8
D: TRBD2
J: TRBJ2-7
size: few
CDR3: CASSLSGTYEQYF

V: TRBV7-5
D: NA
J: TRBJ2-3
size: NA
CDR3: CASSLARVQEFDTQYF

V: TRBV18
D: NA
J: TRBJ1-1
size: NA
CDR3: CASSQTENTEAFF

V: TRBV6-7
D: NA
J: TRBJ1-1
size: NA
CDR3: CASRINPTGNTEAFF

V: TRBV6-8
D: NA
J: TRBJ2-1
size: NA
CDR3: CASRDRALVDEQFF

V: TRBV14
D: NA
J: TRBJ2-2
size: NA
CDR3: CASSQDQRSTGELFF

V: TRBV11-3
D: NA
J: TRBJ1-2
size: NA
CDR3: CASSLGYQGNNYGYTF

V: TRBV11-3
D: NA
J: TRBJ1-1
size: NA
CDR3: CASSFRGVGTEAFF

V: TRBV18
D: NA
J: TRBJ2-7
size: NA
CDR3: CASSPLGPQESYEQYF